Shown below are 17 T cell receptor beta chains from a single sample sequenced in a study of shared clonotypes between healthy human individuals. Assay: immunoSEQ multiplex PCR; the TCRdb copy retains only in-frame clones and omits some. Among about 110,000 clones listed, over 65% were seen once. The specimen was memory CD8+ T cells sorted from blood. The subset here: CD45RO+ cells pooled with CCR7-negative TemRA cells. The receptors were gathered from a woman in her twenties or thirties in good health.

Notes on this clone: Other DNA sequences in the same sample also yield this CDR3. The chain recombines TRBV28 with TRBJ1-1, with 8 bases aligning to TRBD1. Germline V gene lookup returns CDR1 MDHEN and CDR2 SYDVKM. Germline trimming cut 2 bases from V and 5 bases from J; bases unmatched to any gene: 7. This CDR3 is built from 15 residues. The CDR3 region has the DNA TGTGCCAGCAGTTTAAGGAGGACAGGGCTTACTGAAGCTTTCTTT. This gives the protein CASSLRRTGLTEAFF.

This chain connects TRBV7-9 to TRBJ2-2; TRBD2 matches at 11 bases. This CDR3 has 19 residues. The junction had 14 bases not matched to a gene; V was cut back by 5 bases and J by 3 bases. CDR1 and CDR2 (germline): SEHNR, FQNEAQ (reference sequence). CDR3 protein: CASSPKVGLAEIYTGELFF. The CDR3 region has the DNA TGTGCCAGCAGCCCTAAAGTGGGACTAGCGGAAATTTACACCGGGGAGCTGTTTTTT. The whole variable domain, filled in from reference TRBV7-9 and TRBJ2-2, reads DTGVSQNPRHKITKRGQNVTFRCDPISEHNRLYWYRQTLGQGPEFLTYFQNEAQLEKSRLLSDRFSAERPKGSFSTLEIQRTEQGDSAMYLCASSPKVGLAEIYTGELFFGEGSRLTVL.

The J gene is TRBJ2-7, the V gene TRBV7-9; D unresolved. Trimming took 7 bases from V and 6 from J, leaving 22 bases between them. The CDR3 sequence is 15 residues long. CDR1 SEHNR and CDR2 FQNEAQ come from the germline V gene (reference sequence). The CDR3 here is CASNLPNSRVGEQYF. CDR3 sequence (DNA): TGTGCCAGCAACCTACCCAATTCAAGGGTCGGCGAGCAGTACTTC.

This clone appeared a single time. The chain has TRBV25-1 and TRBJ2-1; 9 bases are shared with TRBD1. This CDR3 is 16 amino acids long. Germline lookup yields CDR1 MGHDK and CDR2 SYGVNS. J lost 8 bases, V lost 3 bases, and 11 bases had no gene match. The DNA of the CDR3 is TGTGCCAGCAGTGATCGGGACAGGGACCAGACGGATGAGCAGTTCTTC. Amino acid sequence: CASSDRDRDQTDEQFF.

This clone was counted only a few times. The chain couples TRBV27 to TRBJ2-7; D is undetermined. Germline V gene sequence: CDR1 MNHEY, CDR2 SMNVEV (reference sequence). The CDR3 is 8 residues long. V lost 6 bases and J lost 10, with 4 bases in between. DNA of the CDR3: TGTGCCAGCAGCCCTCAGTACTTC. Residues: CASSPQYF.

J is TRBJ2-2 and V is TRBV6-1, with 10 positions matching TRBD1. Germline V lookup: CDR1 MNHNS, CDR2 SASEGT. This CDR3 is 14 amino acids long. With 7 bases clipped from V and 4 bases from J, the junction kept 3 bases outside the gene matches. The CDR3 is CASIWDRGTGELFF. CDR3 DNA: TGTGCCAGCATATGGGACAGGGGCACCGGGGAGCTGTTTTTT.

J is TRBJ1-1 and V is TRBV27, with 9 bases fitting TRBD1. Germline loops: CDR1 MNHEY, CDR2 SMNVEV (reference sequence). After removal of 2 bases from V and 1 base from J, the junction contained 5 bases not matched to a gene. This CDR3 is 16 amino acids long. The DNA of the CDR3 is TGTGCCAGCAGTTTAGGGACAGGGAGATCGAACACTGAAGCTTTCTTT. Translating gives CASSLGTGRSNTEAFF.

The chain couples TRBV18 to TRBJ1-2; a weak D match, TRBD1 (5 bases). The germline V gene encodes CDR1 KGHSH and CDR2 LQKENI. CDR3 length equals 14 residues. Trimming pared 3 bases from V and 0 bases from J, leaving 8 bases between. CDR3 in DNA: TGTGCCAGCTCACCGGGGCTTGCTAACTATGGCTACACCTTC. It translates to CASSPGLANYGYTF.

The chain recombines TRBV7-9 with TRBJ2-7; TRBD2 matches 12 bases. Per the germline V gene, CDR1 is SEHNR and CDR2 is FQNEAQ (reference sequence). Germline trimming cut 1 base from V and 2 bases from J; bases unmatched to any gene: 3. The CDR3 is 16 residues long. The CDR3 sequence: CASSLGLAGGTYEQYF. The CDR3 region has the DNA TGTGCCAGCAGCTTAGGCCTAGCGGGAGGGACCTACGAGCAGTACTTC.

The V call is TRBV19, the J call TRBJ2-7; 9 nucleotides match TRBD2. V was pared by 8 bases and J by 5 bases, with 13 bases of the junction left unmatched. This CDR3 spans 15 amino acids. Looked up from germline, CDR1 is LNHDA and CDR2 is SQIVND (reference sequence). CDR3 sequence reads: CASSPPAGGWNEQYF. In DNA, the CDR3 is TGTGCCAGTTCACCCCCGGCGGGAGGGTGGAACGAGCAGTACTTC. The full variable domain, rest sourced from reference TRBV19 and TRBJ2-7, is DGGITQSPKYLFRKEGQNVTLSCEQNLNHDAMYWYRQDPGQGLRLIYYSQIVNDFQKGDIAEGYSVSREKKESFPLTVTSAQKNPTAFYLCASSPPAGGWNEQYFGPGTRLTVT.

The chain links TRBV29-1 to TRBJ2-5; 7 bases match TRBD1. J gave up 2 bases and V 3 bases, and 3 bases lay outside the gene matches. The CDR3 has 13 amino acids. The germline gives CDR1 SQVTM, CDR2 ANQGSEA. The CDR3 DNA reads as TGCAGCGTTGAGCCACAGGGGCAAGAGACCCAGTACTTC. It codes for CSVEPQGQETQYF. Full variable domain (missing parts from reference TRBV29-1 and TRBJ2-5): SAVISQKPSRDICQRGTSLTIQCQVDSQVTMMFWYRQQPGQSLTLIATANQGSEATYESGFVIDKFPISRPNLTFSTLTVSNMSPEDSSIYLCSVEPQGQETQYFGPGTRLLVL.

The chain combines TRBV19 with TRBJ2-1; 8 bases fit TRBD1. This CDR3 spans 15 amino acids. CDR1 is LNHDA, CDR2 SQIVND, per germline (reference sequence). V was clipped by 3 bases and J by 5 bases; unmatched bases: 6. In nucleotides, the CDR3 is TGTGCCAGTAGTATCTTCGGACAGGGAAACAATGAGCAGTTCTTC. Its translation is CASSIFGQGNNEQFF.

The J gene is TRBJ2-7, the V gene TRBV4-1; D gene ambiguous. CDR1 and CDR2 from the germline V gene are MGHRA and YSYEKL. CDR3 length equals 13 residues. Trimming removed 4 bases from V and 4 bases from J, with 11 bases in between. The CDR3 DNA sequence: TGCGCCAGCAGCCGCGGACCCCAGTACGAGCAGTACTTC. Translating it yields CASSRGPQYEQYF.

The rearrangement uses TRBV4-1 and TRBJ2-7; 16 positions match TRBD2. Germline CDR1 MGHRA, CDR2 YSYEKL. This CDR3 contains 18 residues. The ends lost 3 bases at V and 0 bases at J; junction bases unmatched: 5. For the CDR3, the DNA is TGCGCCAGCAGCCAGACCGGGACTAGCGGGAGGGGCTCCTACGAGCAGTACTTC. This codes for CASSQTGTSGRGSYEQYF.

This clone showed up just once. The chain links TRBV4-1 to TRBJ1-1; D possibly corresponds to TRBD1 (6 bases). V lost 0 bases and J lost 5, with 13 bases in between. The CDR3 covers 15 residues. Per the germline V gene, CDR1 is MGHRA and CDR2 is YSYEKL. The CDR3 is CASSQDRGAGTEAFF. For the CDR3, the DNA is TGCGCCAGCAGCCAAGATAGGGGGGCAGGAACTGAAGCTTTCTTT.

The chain joins TRBV11-2 to TRBJ2-1; no clear D. Germline CDR1 and CDR2: SGHAT and FQNNGV. V lost 1 base, J lost 4 bases, and 5 bases lay in between. CDR3 size: 13 residues. This CDR3 reads CASSLAVYNEQFF. The CDR3 bases are TGTGCCAGCAGCTTAGCCGTGTACAATGAGCAGTTCTTC.

This clone was recorded only once. V gene TRBV6-4 combines with J gene TRBJ2-5; 10 bases match TRBD1. Losses at the gene ends were 3 bases for V and 5 bases for J; bases not matched to a gene: 3. CDR3 size: 14 residues. Germline V CDR1 and CDR2: MRHNA, SNTAGT. The CDR3 coding sequence is TGTGCCAGCAGTGAGGGACAGGGGTCGGAGACCCAGTACTTC. The encoded protein is CASSEGQGSETQYF.